The present T cell receptor (beta chain) was sequenced within a study of OX40 agonist ivuxolimab in advanced cancers. For context, the study as a whole: Ivuxolimab, which targeted the costimulatory receptor OX40 (CD134), was an agonistic, fully human IgG2 monoclonal antibody. Intravenous ivuxolimab was administered to patients every 2 weeks at six dose levels: 0.01, 0.1, 0.3, 1.5, 3 and 10 mg/kg. Among the 52 dose-escalation patients, roughly 20 had hepatocellular carcinoma, around 15 melanoma, 9 renal cell carcinoma and 9 head and neck cancer. A male proportion of roughly 80% and a mean age of roughly 55 years, ranging from about 20 to 85, were recorded for the dose-escalation cohort. Prior anti-PD-1, anti-PD-L1 or anti-CTLA-4 therapy was permitted, and checkpoint inhibitors had been received by approximately 39% of dose-escalation patients. Three dose-escalation patients achieved partial responses, one with hepatocellular carcinoma and two with cutaneous melanoma. The point of sequencing TCRbeta in the periphery was to test whether ivuxolimab changed TCR sequence diversity and drove clonal T-cell expansion. The paper describes the monotherapy dose-escalation part (N = 52 patients) of the phase I trial of ivuxolimab.

Reading from cysteine to phenylalanine, the CDR3 counts 15 amino acids. The DNA shown is the 45-base CDR3, in frame from base 1. Compared with germline, V lacks 7 bases and J lacks 1 base; bases without a gene match: 9. CDR1 and CDR2 are read off the germline V gene as SGHRS and YFSETQ. Patients with a history of autoimmune disease or receiving systemic immunosuppression were excluded from the trial. Peripheral blood for TCR sequencing was collected from all dose cohorts at baseline, on cycle 4 day 1, and on cycle 7 day 1. Samples were obtained from an open-label, multicenter, first-in-human phase I dose-escalation trial of ivuxolimab. Adults with locally advanced or metastatic melanoma, renal cell, hepatocellular, or head and neck squamous cell carcinoma were enrolled in the trial. Before TCR sequencing, CD4+ T cells and CD8+ T cells from peripheral blood were sorted into separate populations. On this clone itself: There is no known antigen for this receptor. Per-base qualities were not stored, and no clone one base away is much larger.

To sequence the TCRbeta CDR3 region, genomic DNA was isolated from the sorted cells. The immunoSEQ Assay was used for sequencing of TCRbeta CDR3 regions. The source is immuneACCESS, and TCRdb retained only in-frame sequences with V and J called. Part of the clones is not carried over; for the studies checked, unresolved V genes explain less than half of this, and the remainder is unexplained. The sample table holds over 25,000 clones, of which about four fifths were seen once. Jointly, the top ten make up 32% of the sample. The full study reports these points: In partial responders in the 0.1-3.0 mg/kg groups, normalized peripheral clonal expansion was found to be among the lowest, especially among CD8+ T cells. After ivuxolimab, expanded clones were on average more numerous among CD8+ T cells than among CD4+ T cells. Which antigens the clonally expanded peripheral T cells were specific for was not determined. At doses of 0.1 to 3.0 mg/kg, clonal expansion of both CD4+ and CD8+ blood T cells was observed from baseline to week 6. Low levels of normalized T-cell clonal expansion were also seen in some nonresponding patients.

This TCR was sampled from an adult with an advanced solid tumor such as melanoma, head and neck, liver or kidney cancer. This material consisted of CD4+ or CD8+ T cells sorted from blood, taken in a trial of the OX40 agonist ivuxolimab. The chain was built from TRBV5-1 and TRBJ2-7, with 9 middle bases fitting TRBD1. The nucleotide sequence is given as TGCGCCAGCCGAATGGGACAGGGCCCATCCTACGAGCAGTACTTC. Translated, this gives CASRMGQGPSYEQYF.